This TCR beta chain appears in the sequencing data of a study of shared clonotypes between healthy human individuals. Concerning this clone itself: The antigen is undetermined.

For every subset, genomic DNA was evenly distributed across several immunoSEQ plates. TCRdb's copy holds only in-frame clones and misses some; the assay was immunoSEQ multiplex PCR. The sample consists of about 600,000 clones, more than 95% of them appearing once. The germline V gene has CDR1 MGHDK and CDR2 SYGVNS. Germline trimming cut 9 bases from V and 5 bases from J; bases unmatched to any gene: 18. The CDR3 is 18 amino acids. Whole-study findings and limits: Non-shared clonotypes were found to have lower generation probabilities than the clonotypes that were shared by all four of the sorted-subset donors.

Naive CD8 cells lacked CD45RO, underwent positive selection for CCR7 and left out terminally differentiated effector memory CD45RA+ cells. This receptor was taken from a man aged 25 to 40 in good health. The sequencing sample was made of naive CD8+ T cells sorted from blood. The chain recombines TRBV25-1 with TRBJ1-5, with TRBD1 matching 11 bases. DNA for the CDR3: TGTGCCAGAATCTTACCTCCGGGACAGGGGGTCCCTCATCAGCCCCAGCATTTT. It specifies CARILPPGQGVPHQPQHF.